This T cell receptor (beta chain) was retrieved from a study of blood T cell repertoires in COVID-19. About the research overall: Sites in the United States, Italy and Spain provided acute and convalescent COVID-19 samples.

As processed by the authors: Amplification from reference gene primers served as the basis for estimated nucleated cell counts. The assay was immunoSEQ multiplex PCR, and TCRdb's table has in-frame clones only and misses some. That table supplies the V and J calls and clone size; D and trimming were determined from the DNA. The sample contains about 190,000 clones, 85% to 90% of which appear only once. In germline, CDR1 is MNHEY, CDR2 SVGAGI. The CDR3 contains 14 residues. Trimming removed 6 bases from V and 5 bases from J, with 14 bases in between. The V call is TRBV6-5, the J call TRBJ1-5, with D tentatively TRBD1 (6 bases). This receptor was taken from a woman aged 18-29 years who had recovered from COVID-19. The sequenced sample was peripheral blood. The CDR3 DNA sequence: TGTGCCAGCAGCGAGAGGGGGACCTATCAGCCCCAGCATTTT. Translated, it gives CASSERGTYQPQHF.